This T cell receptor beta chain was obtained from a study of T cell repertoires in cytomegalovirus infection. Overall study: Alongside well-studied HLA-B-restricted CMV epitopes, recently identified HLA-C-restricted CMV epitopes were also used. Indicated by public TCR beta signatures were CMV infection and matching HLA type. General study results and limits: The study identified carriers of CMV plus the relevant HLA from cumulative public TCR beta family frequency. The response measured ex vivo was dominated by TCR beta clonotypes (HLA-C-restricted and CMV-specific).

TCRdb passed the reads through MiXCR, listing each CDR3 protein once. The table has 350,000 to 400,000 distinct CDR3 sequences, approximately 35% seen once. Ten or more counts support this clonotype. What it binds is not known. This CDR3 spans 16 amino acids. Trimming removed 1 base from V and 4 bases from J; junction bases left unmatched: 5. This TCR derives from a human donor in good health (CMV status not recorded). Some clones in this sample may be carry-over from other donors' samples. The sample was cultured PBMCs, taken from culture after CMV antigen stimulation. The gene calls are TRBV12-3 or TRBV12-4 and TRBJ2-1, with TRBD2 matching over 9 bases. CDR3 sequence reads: CASSLGLAGKYNEQFF. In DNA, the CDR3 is TGTGCCAGCAGTTTAGGGCTAGCGGGGAAATACAATGAGCAGTTCTTC.